This T cell receptor beta chain was observed in a study of blood T cell repertoires in COVID-19 (dated by TCRdb to the early 2020s). In terms of the full investigation: The collaborator samples originated in the United States, Italy and Spain and spanned the acute and convalescent phases of COVID-19. The material from the prospective study consisted of cDNA or gDNA derived from T cells, B-cell-depleted T cells, or PBMCs. Subjects who had been exposed to COVID-19, were actively infected with it, or had recovered from it provided the deeply sampled blood TCRbeta repertoires that made up the dataset. The repertoires were released in a freely available public database meant as a resource for research on the immune response to SARS-CoV-2. Samples were obtained from the ongoing ImmuneRACE study (first 160 participants) and from 950 to 1,500 subjects provided by 6 global collaborators. Nearly every sample came with metadata listing a de-identified subject ID, COVID-19 status, age in years and sex. Where available, HLA class I and class II types were taken from metadata supplied by the sample provider and were not determined by assay-based typing.

Worth noting for this clone: Its antigen specificity is not known. Base qualities were left out, and no much larger clone turns up one base away.

Here is what the overall study found, with its caveats: The quantity of clinical and demographic metadata differed by source and by participant and was supplied without curation.

Each collaborating institution followed its own protocols to collect whole blood in K2EDTA tubes. For TCRbeta analysis, collaborators shipped samples as frozen whole blood, isolated PBMCs, or DNA extracted from either of those sample types. Per the germline V gene, SNHLY is the CDR1 and FYNNEI is the CDR2. V drops 6 bases and J drops 3 bases, leaving 9 bases in between. CDR3 length: 13 amino acids, cysteine to phenylalanine. The retained sequence is limited to the CDR3, 39 bases, with the frame set at the first base. TCRbeta CDR3 regions were amplified from genomic DNA by means of the immunoSEQ Assay, a bias-controlled multiplex PCR. Processing in the source paper ran as follows. Within the assay, amplification of reference gene primers was used to estimate how many nucleated cells each sample contained. Sequence reads were collapsed and filtered to measure the absolute abundance of every unique TCRbeta CDR3 rearrangement. For each sample, productive Simpson clonality was calculated as the square root of Simpson's diversity index over productive rearrangements. TCRdb holds this immuneACCESS table with in-frame rearrangements only. Some clones are missing; in checked studies, unresolved V genes explain under half, and the rest has no known cause. The V and J calls and clone size come from that table; D and trimming were worked out from the DNA. The sample table holds about 360,000 clones, of which over 65% were seen once. The ten largest clonotypes hold roughly 1.2% of the sample.

The sequencing input was peripheral blood. This chain joins TRBV2 to TRBJ1-3; the D gene lacks a confident call. This clonotype originated in a human donor with acute or convalescent COVID-19. The donor label of this sample is uncertain. The nucleotide sequence reads as follows: TGTGCCAGCAGGGAGACCCTTGGAAACACCATATATTTT. This translates into CASRETLGNTIYF. The full variable domain, with segments outside the CDR3 supplied by the reference TRBV2 and TRBJ1-3 proteins, appears as EPEVTQTPSHQVTQMGQEVILRCVPISNHLYFYWYRQILGQKVEFLVSFYNNEISEKSEIFDDQFSVERPDGSNFTLKIRSTKLEDSAMYFCASRETLGNTIYFGEGSWLTVV.